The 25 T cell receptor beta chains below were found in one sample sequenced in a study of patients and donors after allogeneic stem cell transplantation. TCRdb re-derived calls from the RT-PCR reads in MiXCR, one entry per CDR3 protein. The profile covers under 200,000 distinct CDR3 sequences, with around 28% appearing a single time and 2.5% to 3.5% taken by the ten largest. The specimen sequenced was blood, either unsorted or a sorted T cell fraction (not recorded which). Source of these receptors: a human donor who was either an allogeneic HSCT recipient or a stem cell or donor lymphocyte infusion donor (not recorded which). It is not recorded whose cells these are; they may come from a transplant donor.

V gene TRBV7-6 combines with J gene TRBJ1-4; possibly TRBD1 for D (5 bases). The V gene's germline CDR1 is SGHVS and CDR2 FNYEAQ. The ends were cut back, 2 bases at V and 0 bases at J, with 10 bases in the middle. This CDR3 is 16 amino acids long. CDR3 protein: CASSLFSRATNEKLFF. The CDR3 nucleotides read TGTGCCAGCAGCTTATTCAGCAGGGCAACTAATGAAAAACTGTTTTTT.

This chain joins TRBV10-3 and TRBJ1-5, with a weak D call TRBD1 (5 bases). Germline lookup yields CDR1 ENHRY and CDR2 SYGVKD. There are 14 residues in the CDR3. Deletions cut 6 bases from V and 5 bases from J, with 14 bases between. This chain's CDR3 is CAIRGGAGDQPQHF. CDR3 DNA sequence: TGTGCCATCAGAGGAGGGGCCGGGGATCAGCCCCAGCATTTT.

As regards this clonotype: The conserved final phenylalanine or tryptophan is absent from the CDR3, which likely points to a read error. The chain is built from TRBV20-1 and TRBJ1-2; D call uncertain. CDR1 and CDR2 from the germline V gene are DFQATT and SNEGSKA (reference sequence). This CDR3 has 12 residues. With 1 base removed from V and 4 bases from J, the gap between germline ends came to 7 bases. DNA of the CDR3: TGCAGTGCTAGAGCCGGATTCTATGGCTACACCTTA. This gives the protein CSARAGFYGYTL.

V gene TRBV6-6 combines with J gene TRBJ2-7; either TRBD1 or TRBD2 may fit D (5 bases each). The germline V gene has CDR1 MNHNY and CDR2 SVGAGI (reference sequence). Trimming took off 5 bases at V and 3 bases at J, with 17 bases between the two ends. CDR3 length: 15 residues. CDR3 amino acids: CASSGRDRADYEQYF. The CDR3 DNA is TGTGCCAGCAGTGGAAGGGACCGGGCAGACTACGAGCAGTACTTC.

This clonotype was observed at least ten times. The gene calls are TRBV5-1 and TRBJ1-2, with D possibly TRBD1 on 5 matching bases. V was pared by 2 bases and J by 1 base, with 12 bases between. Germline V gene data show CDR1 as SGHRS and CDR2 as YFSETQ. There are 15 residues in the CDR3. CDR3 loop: CASSLSTAINYGYTF. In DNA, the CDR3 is TGCGCCAGCAGCTTATCGACAGCAATTAACTATGGCTACACCTTC.

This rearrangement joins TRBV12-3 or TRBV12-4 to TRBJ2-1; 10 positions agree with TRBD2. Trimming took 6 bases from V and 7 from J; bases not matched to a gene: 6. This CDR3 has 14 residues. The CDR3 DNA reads TGTGCCAGCAGCCCACAGCGGGAGGGGAATGAGCAGTTCTTC. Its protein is CASSPQREGNEQFF.

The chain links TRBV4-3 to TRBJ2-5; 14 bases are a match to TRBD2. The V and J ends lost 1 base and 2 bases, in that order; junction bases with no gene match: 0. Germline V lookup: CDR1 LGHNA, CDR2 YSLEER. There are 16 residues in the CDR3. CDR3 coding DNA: TGCGCCAGCAGCCAAGGGACTAGCGGGAGGCAAGAGACCCAGTACTTC. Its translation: CASSQGTSGRQETQYF.

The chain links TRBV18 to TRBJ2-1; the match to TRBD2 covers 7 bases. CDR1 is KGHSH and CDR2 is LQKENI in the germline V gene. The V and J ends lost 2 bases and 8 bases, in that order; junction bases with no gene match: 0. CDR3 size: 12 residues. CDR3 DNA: TGTGCCAGCTCACCAGGGAGGGATGAGCAGTTCTTC. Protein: CASSPGRDEQFF.

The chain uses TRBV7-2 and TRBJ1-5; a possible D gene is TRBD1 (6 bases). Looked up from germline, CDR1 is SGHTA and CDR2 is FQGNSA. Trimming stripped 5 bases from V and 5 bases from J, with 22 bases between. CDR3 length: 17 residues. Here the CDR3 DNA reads TGTGCCAGCAGCCCCGGCCTGCAGGGTGGGGGCCATCAGCCCCAGCATTTT. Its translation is CASSPGLQGGGHQPQHF.

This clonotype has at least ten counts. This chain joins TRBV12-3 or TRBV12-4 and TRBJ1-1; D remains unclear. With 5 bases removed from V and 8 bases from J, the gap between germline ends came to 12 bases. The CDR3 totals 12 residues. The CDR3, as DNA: TGTGCCAGCAGTCAAACACCCCGGGAAGCTTTCTTT. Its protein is CASSQTPREAFF.

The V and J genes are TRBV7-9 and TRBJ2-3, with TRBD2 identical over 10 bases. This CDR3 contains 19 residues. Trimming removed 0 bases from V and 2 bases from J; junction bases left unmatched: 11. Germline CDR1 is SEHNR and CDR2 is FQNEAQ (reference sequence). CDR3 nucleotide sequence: TGTGCCAGCAGCTTAGCGCTAACACTAGCGGGACCTACCACAGATACGCAGTATTTT. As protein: CASSLALTLAGPTTDTQYF.

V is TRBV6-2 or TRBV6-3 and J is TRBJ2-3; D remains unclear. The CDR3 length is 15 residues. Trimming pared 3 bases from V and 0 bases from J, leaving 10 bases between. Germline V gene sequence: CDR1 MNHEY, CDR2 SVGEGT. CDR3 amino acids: CASSYLGFSTDTQYF. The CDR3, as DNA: TGTGCCAGCAGTTATCTGGGGTTCAGCACAGATACGCAGTATTTT.

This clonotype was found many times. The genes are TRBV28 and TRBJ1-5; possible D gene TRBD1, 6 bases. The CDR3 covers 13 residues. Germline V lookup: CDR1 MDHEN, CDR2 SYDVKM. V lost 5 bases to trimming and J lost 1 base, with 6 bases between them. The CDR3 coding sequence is TGTGCCAGCAGTACAGGGAGCAATCAGCCCCAGCATTTT. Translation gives CASSTGSNQPQHF.

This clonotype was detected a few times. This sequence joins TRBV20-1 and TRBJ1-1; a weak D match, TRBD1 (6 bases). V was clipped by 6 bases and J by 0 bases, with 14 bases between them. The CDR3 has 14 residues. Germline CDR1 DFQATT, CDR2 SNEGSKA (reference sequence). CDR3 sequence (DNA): TGCAGTGCCCCCCGACAGGACTTGAACACTGAAGCTTTCTTT. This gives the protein CSAPRQDLNTEAFF.

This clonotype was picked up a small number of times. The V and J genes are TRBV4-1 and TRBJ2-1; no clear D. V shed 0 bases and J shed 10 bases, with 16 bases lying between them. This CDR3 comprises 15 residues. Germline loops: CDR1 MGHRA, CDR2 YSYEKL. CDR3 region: CASSQDKVIQAEQFF. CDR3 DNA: TGCGCCAGCAGCCAAGATAAAGTGATACAAGCGGAGCAGTTCTTC.

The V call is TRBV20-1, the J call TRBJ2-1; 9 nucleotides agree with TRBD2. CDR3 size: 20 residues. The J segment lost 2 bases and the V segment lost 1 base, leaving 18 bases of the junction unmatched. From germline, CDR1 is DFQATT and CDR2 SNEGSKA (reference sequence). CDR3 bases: TGCAGTGCTAGAGCGCCCCGTATCTACTCAGCGGGAGGTACCTACAATGAGCAGTTCTTC. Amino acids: CSARAPRIYSAGGTYNEQFF.

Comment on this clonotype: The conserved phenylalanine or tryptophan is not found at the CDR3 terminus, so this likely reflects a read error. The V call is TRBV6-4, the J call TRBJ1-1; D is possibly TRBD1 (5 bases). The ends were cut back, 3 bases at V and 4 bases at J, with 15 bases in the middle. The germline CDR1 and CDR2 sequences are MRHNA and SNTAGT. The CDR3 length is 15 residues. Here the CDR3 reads CASSERARGATEAFL. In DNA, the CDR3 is TGTGCCAGCAGTGAACGTGCACGAGGGGCCACTGAAGCTTTCTTG.

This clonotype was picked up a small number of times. The CDR3 sequence is CASNQDRVGYTF. CDR3 nucleotides: TGTGCCAGCAATCAGGACCGCGTCGGCTACACCTTC. The gene calls are TRBV12-3 or TRBV12-4 and TRBJ1-2; D uncertain. Trimming shortened V by 7 bases and J by 8 bases, and 14 bases separated the two germline ends. This CDR3 has 12 amino acids.

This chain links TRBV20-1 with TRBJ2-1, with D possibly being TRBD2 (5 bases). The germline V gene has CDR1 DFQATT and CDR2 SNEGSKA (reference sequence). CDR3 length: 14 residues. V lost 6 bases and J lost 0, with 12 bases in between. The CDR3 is CSAITGSSYNEQFF. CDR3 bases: TGCAGTGCGATTACTGGGAGCTCCTACAATGAGCAGTTCTTC.

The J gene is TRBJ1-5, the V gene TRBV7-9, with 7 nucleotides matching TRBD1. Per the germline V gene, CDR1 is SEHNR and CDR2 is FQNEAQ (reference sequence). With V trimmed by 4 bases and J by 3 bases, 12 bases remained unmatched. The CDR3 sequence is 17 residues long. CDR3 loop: CASSCETGRISNQPQHF. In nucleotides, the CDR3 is TGTGCCAGCAGCTGTGAGACAGGGAGGATTTCCAATCAGCCCCAGCATTTT.

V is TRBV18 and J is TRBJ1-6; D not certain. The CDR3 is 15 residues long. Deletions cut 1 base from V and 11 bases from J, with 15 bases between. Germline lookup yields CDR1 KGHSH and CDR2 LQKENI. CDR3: CASSPQPQGYPPLHF. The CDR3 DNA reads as TGTGCCAGCTCACCACAGCCCCAAGGATACCCACCCCTCCACTTT.

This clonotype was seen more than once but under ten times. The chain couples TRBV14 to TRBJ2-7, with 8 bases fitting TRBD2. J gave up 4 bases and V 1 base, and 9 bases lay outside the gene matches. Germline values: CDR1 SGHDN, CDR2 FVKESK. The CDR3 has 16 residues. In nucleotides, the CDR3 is TGTGCCAGCAGCCAAGGCATCGGGACTAGGTTTTACGAGCAGTACTTC. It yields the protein CASSQGIGTRFYEQYF.

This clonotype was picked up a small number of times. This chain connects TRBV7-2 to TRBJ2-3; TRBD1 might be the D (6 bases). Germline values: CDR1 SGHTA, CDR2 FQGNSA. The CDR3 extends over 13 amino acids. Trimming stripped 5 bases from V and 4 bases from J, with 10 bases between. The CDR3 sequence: CASSVQGADTQYF. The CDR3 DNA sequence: TGTGCCAGCAGCGTACAGGGAGCAGATACGCAGTATTTT.

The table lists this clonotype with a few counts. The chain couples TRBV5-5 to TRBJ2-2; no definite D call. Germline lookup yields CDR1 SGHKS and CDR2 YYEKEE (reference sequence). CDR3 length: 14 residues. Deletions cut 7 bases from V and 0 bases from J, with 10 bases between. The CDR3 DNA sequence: TGTGCCAGCGAACGGGCAGCGAACACCGGGGAGCTGTTTTTT. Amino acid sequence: CASERAANTGELFF.

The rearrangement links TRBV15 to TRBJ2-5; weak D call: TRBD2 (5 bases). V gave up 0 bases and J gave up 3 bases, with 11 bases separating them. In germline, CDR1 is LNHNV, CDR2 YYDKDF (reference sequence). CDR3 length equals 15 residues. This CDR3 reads CATSRDRTGKETQYF. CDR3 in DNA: TGTGCCACCAGCAGAGATAGAACGGGAAAAGAGACCCAGTACTTC.